This is a list of T cell receptor beta chains from one sample in a study of shared T cell receptors in the human thymus. The data were produced by immunoSEQ multiplex PCR, yet TCRdb's version contains in-frame clones alone and is incomplete. The sample yields more than 550,000 clones, around 87% seen once. The sample also formed part of further work on human thymus T cells.

The sample comprised thymocytes. The receptors come from a boy under three years old with a congenital heart defect. CDR3s include the opening cysteine and the closing phenylalanine or tryptophan.

TRBV28,CASSLPSGRAGANVLTF
TRBV15,CATSSTPDRSEEKLFF
TRBV5-5,CASRPRTGDNQPQHF
TRBV12-5,CASGPREGGNEQFF
TRBV28,CASKGQSSNQPQHF
TRBV9,CASSVGEKATGVMNTEAFF
TRBV4-3,CASSQDTLAGAISYEQYF
TRBV2,CASSEGLVSYEQYF
TRBV19,CASSIEELAGGNAGELFF
TRBV6-5,CASSYEAGRTEAFF
TRBV18,CASSWGLAENTGELFF
TRBV29-1,CGSREGYNEQFF
TRBV6-6,CASFGGDNTDTQYF
TRBV29-1,CSVEESTGKGNEQFF
TRBV5-1,CASSPGSGAHISGYTF
TRBV28,CASSLETPAGTQNSPLHF
TRBV10-3,CATGVGGVYQPQHF
TRBV11-2,CASSPGTGTNTGELFF
TRBV5-1,CASSLVAAEARNTIYF
TRBV21-1,CASSKEGAVYSNQPQHF
TRBV11-2,CASSHRDSANTGELFF
TRBV6-4,CASSDTPGLAGTNEQFF
TRBV19,CASSISAGASTDTQYF
TRBV30,CAWSGLPGQGNYTEAFF
TRBV7-9,CASSTWHRDGRDQPQHF
TRBV19,CASSILRGDGHYNEQFF
TRBV5-1,CASTKDRGGLPYGYTF